A single sample is the source of the 21 T cell receptor beta chains below, sequenced in a study of blood T cell repertoires in COVID-19. Profiling relied on immunoSEQ multiplex PCR, and the TCRdb table lists in-frame clones only, not all of them. The data contain around 140,000 clones, roughly 88% of them seen just once; the ten biggest clones take up 25% to 30%. The source material was peripheral blood. These receptors all stem from a human donor in a cohort sampled during active COVID-19.

This rearrangement joins TRBV6-5 to TRBJ2-5, with TRBD1 matching 11 bases. Germline V gene data show CDR1 as MNHEY and CDR2 as SVGAGI. This CDR3 spans 14 amino acids. V was pared by 5 bases and J by 5 bases, with 4 bases of the junction left unmatched. The CDR3 loop reads CASSRDRGGETQYF. In DNA, the CDR3 is TGTGCCAGCAGTCGGGACAGGGGGGGTGAGACCCAGTACTTC.

The sample holds one count of this clone. This chain connects TRBV21-1 to TRBJ1-1. TRBV21-1 is designated a pseudogene. The CDR3 is 13 amino acids. The CDR3 DNA is TGTGCCAGCAGCCCTCGGAGAAACACTGAAGCTTTCTTT. Encoded protein: CASSPRRNTEAFF.

The chain uses TRBV6-5 and TRBJ1-5; no definite D call. CDR3 length: 14 amino acids. Germline CDR1 and CDR2: MNHEY and SVGAGI. V gave up 7 bases and J gave up 0 bases, with 10 bases separating them. CDR3 residues: CASIREVSNQPQHF. The CDR3, as DNA: TGTGCCAGCATCCGGGAGGTTAGCAATCAGCCCCAGCATTTT.

The chain uses TRBV5-6 and TRBJ1-6, with D unclear. Germline V gene data show CDR1 as SGHDT and CDR2 as YYEEEE. The CDR3 length is 16 residues. Trimming took off 3 bases at V and 9 bases at J, with 19 bases between the two ends. The CDR3 DNA follows: TGTGCCAGCAGCTCGTACCGGGAGCCACTGTCTTCACCCCTCCACTTT. Residues: CASSSYREPLSSPLHF.

The V gene is TRBV5-1, the J gene TRBJ2-3; 10 bases are shared with TRBD2. CDR1 is SGHRS, CDR2 YFSETQ, per germline. V lost 4 bases, J lost 0 bases, and 5 bases stayed unmatched. The CDR3 runs 16 residues. The CDR3 loop reads CASSAGLALSTDTQYF. DNA of the CDR3: TGCGCCAGCAGCGCGGGACTAGCGCTCAGCACAGATACGCAGTATTTT.

The J gene is TRBJ2-1, the V gene TRBV3-1 (or the pseudogene TRBV3-2); TRBD2 is a possible D gene (5 bases). The V gene lost 1 base and the J gene lost 3 bases, with 13 bases spanning the gap. The CDR3 spans 16 residues. The V gene's germline CDR1 is LGHDT and CDR2 YNNKEL (reference sequence). The CDR3 nucleotides read TGTGCCAGCAGCCAAGGAGGTAGCGTAATCTACAATGAGCAGTTCTTC. It is translated as CASSQGGSVIYNEQFF.

Notes on this clone: Other DNA sequences from this sample encode an identical CDR3 as well. The chain has TRBV4-3 and TRBJ1-1; D is uncertain. The V end was cut by 1 base, the J end by 1 base, with 4 bases between. Germline V lookup: CDR1 LGHNA, CDR2 YSLEER. This CDR3 contains 13 residues. The CDR3 loop is CASSQAGNTEAFF. CDR3 sequence (DNA): TGCGCCAGCAGCCAAGCAGGGAACACTGAAGCTTTCTTT.

The chain employs TRBV7-3 and TRBJ2-3; 14 bases agree with TRBD2. The CDR3 extends over 17 amino acids. V lost 3 bases, J lost 6 bases, and 8 bases stayed unmatched. Per the germline V gene, CDR1 is SGHTA and CDR2 is FQGTGA. The CDR3 sequence: CASSLPGTSGGGDTQYF. CDR3 sequence (DNA): TGTGCCAGCAGCTTGCCCGGGACTAGCGGGGGCGGGGATACGCAGTATTTT.

The V gene is TRBV7-9, the J gene TRBJ1-2; the D gene is possibly TRBD1 (5 bases). V lost 3 bases and J lost 6, with 8 bases in between. There are 12 residues in the CDR3. Germline values: CDR1 SEHNR, CDR2 FQNEAQ (reference sequence). The CDR3 is CASSLEGNGYTF. The CDR3 region has the DNA TGTGCCAGCAGCTTGGAGGGGAATGGCTACACCTTC.

The V gene is TRBV6-6, the J gene TRBJ2-1; weak D call: TRBD2 (6 bases). CDR1 and CDR2 (germline): MNHNY, SVGAGI (reference sequence). The length of the CDR3 is 16 residues. V lost 3 bases, J lost 8 bases, and 20 bases lay in between. The CDR3 bases are TGTGCCAGCAGTTATGGTATGGACTACCTTGACGATGAGCAGTTCTTC. As protein: CASSYGMDYLDDEQFF.

The chain joins TRBV13 to TRBJ2-1; D perhaps matches TRBD1 (6 bases). In germline, CDR1 is PRHDT, CDR2 FYEKMQ (reference sequence). Trimming removed 5 bases from V and 8 bases from J, with 22 bases in between. The CDR3 runs to 16 residues. The CDR3 spells CASSGEAGEGSDEQFF. The CDR3 region has the DNA TGTGCCAGCAGCGGAGAGGCAGGGGAAGGCAGCGATGAGCAGTTCTTC.

V is TRBV10-3 and J is TRBJ1-2; perhaps TRBD1 as D (5 bases). Between the trimmed V and J ends, which lost 2 bases and 6 bases, there was a span of 19 bases. Germline V gene lookup returns CDR1 ENHRY and CDR2 SYGVKD. The CDR3 is 16 amino acids. CDR3 coding DNA: TGTGCCATCAGTGAGAAAGGGGAGGGGTCTGGAGATGGCTACACCTTC. Amino acid sequence: CAISEKGEGSGDGYTF.

The gene calls are TRBV4-3 and TRBJ1-4; 11 bases are shared with TRBD1. The CDR3 sequence is 17 residues long. Unmatched junction bases numbered 4, after V lost 0 bases and J lost 4 bases. CDR1 and CDR2 (germline): LGHNA, YSLEER. The CDR3 is CASSQEGQGELNEKLFF. The CDR3 coding sequence is TGCGCCAGCAGCCAAGAGGGACAGGGGGAACTTAATGAAAAACTGTTTTTT.

V is TRBV9 and J is TRBJ2-1, with 10 bases aligning to TRBD1. V trimming: 1 base; J trimming: 3 bases; junction bases outside the gene matches: 4. Germline-derived CDR1 and CDR2 are SGDLS and YYNGEE. The CDR3 covers 16 residues. The CDR3 here is CASSVMTGGGYNEQFF. The CDR3 region has the DNA TGTGCCAGCAGCGTAATGACAGGGGGCGGCTACAATGAGCAGTTCTTC. The full variable domain, its missing parts supplied by reference TRBV9 and TRBJ2-1, is DSGVTQTPKHLITATGQRVTLRCSPRSGDLSVYWYQQSLDQGLQFLIQYYNGEERAKGNILERFSAQQFPDLHSELNLSSLELGDSALYFCASSVMTGGGYNEQFFGPGTRLTVL.

The rearrangement links TRBV6-5 to TRBJ1-5, with 7 bases aligning to TRBD1. After removal of 5 bases from V and 7 bases from J, the junction contained 8 bases not matched to a gene. Looked up from germline, CDR1 is MNHEY and CDR2 is SVGAGI. The CDR3 runs 14 residues. The CDR3 here is CASSLRQGGQPQHF. CDR3 coding DNA: TGTGCCAGCAGTCTCAGACAGGGCGGGCAGCCCCAGCATTTT.

In this sample, this clone turned up once. V and J are TRBV5-4 and TRBJ2-2; 7 bases map to TRBD1. J gave up 5 bases and V 2 bases, and 9 bases lay outside the gene matches. CDR1 is SGHNT, CDR2 YYREEE, per germline (reference sequence). The length of the CDR3 is 16 residues. This CDR3 is CASSFRQGIGTGELFF. The CDR3 DNA reads TGTGCCAGCAGCTTTCGACAGGGAATAGGGACCGGGGAGCTGTTTTTT.

The chain recombines TRBV7-9 with TRBJ2-7; 8 bases are shared with TRBD1. V was clipped by 5 bases and J by 4 bases; unmatched bases: 7. The length of the CDR3 is 14 residues. CDR1 SEHNR and CDR2 FQNEAQ come from the germline V gene (reference sequence). CDR3: CASSPSDRAYEQYF. CDR3 DNA: TGTGCCAGCAGCCCATCGGACAGGGCTTACGAGCAGTACTTC.

This chain links TRBV3-1 (or the pseudogene TRBV3-2) with TRBJ2-7, with 12 bases identical to TRBD2. Trimming removed 0 bases from V and 0 bases from J; junction bases left unmatched: 3. Germline V gene sequence: CDR1 LGHDT, CDR2 YNNKEL (reference sequence). CDR3 length: 17 residues. The CDR3 spells CASSQELAGGLSYEQYF. The CDR3 coding sequence is TGTGCCAGCAGCCAAGAGCTAGCGGGGGGGCTCTCCTACGAGCAGTACTTC.

V gene TRBV18 combines with J gene TRBJ2-1, with TRBD2 matching 8 bases. With 6 bases clipped from V and 7 bases from J, the junction kept 14 bases outside the gene matches. This CDR3 contains 16 residues. Germline V gene data show CDR1 as KGHSH and CDR2 as LQKENI. This CDR3 reads CASSPASGGHGNEQFF. The CDR3 bases are TGTGCCAGCTCCCCCGCCAGCGGGGGCCATGGGAATGAGCAGTTCTTC.

The CDR3 nucleotides read TGTGCCAGCAGCTTGGGGGGGGCTAACTATGGCTACACCTTC. Its protein product is CASSLGGANYGYTF. The chain has TRBV5-4 and TRBJ1-2, with a weak D call TRBD1 (5 bases). Germline CDR1 SGHNT, CDR2 YYREEE (reference sequence). Between the trimmed V and J ends, which lost 0 bases and 0 bases, there was a span of 6 bases. The CDR3 sequence is 14 residues long.

The chain links TRBV7-2 to TRBJ2-5, with D perhaps TRBD2 (7 bases). The CDR3 sequence is 15 residues long. Germline V gene lookup returns CDR1 SGHTA and CDR2 FQGNSA. The V end lost 5 bases, the J end lost 4 bases, and 17 bases lay between the germline ends. CDR3 coding DNA: TGTGCCAGCAGCCCTGGAGGGGGGGGGTCAGAGACCCAGTACTTC. Translating gives CASSPGGGGSETQYF.